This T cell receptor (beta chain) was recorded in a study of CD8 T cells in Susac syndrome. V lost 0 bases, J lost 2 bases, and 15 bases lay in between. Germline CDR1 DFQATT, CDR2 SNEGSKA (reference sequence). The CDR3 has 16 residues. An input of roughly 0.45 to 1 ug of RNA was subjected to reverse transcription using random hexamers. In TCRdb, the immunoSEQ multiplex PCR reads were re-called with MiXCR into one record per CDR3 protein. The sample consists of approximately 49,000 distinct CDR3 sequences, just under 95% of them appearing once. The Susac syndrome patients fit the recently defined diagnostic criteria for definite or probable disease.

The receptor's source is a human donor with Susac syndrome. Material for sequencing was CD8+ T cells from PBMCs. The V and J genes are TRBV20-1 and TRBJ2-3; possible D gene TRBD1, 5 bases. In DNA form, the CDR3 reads TGCAGTGCTAGAGATCACTCAGGGTGGGCCACAGATACGCAGTATTTT. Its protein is CSARDHSGWATDTQYF.